The TCR beta chain described here comes from a study of CD8 T cells in ankylosing spondylitis. Points from the study as a whole: Earlier work had already found some motif variants in reactive arthritis synovial fluid and blood.

With respect to this clonotype: Its cognate antigen is unknown. A much larger clone differs by one base, so this may be a read error.

This CDR3 spans 12 amino acids. Per the germline V gene, CDR1 is ENHRY and CDR2 is SYGVKD. A quantitative 5'-RACE method, one with molecular barcodes, was used to make TCR beta libraries. Using its own MiXCR run on the 5' RACE reads, TCRdb lists one record per CDR3 protein. The repertoire consists of some 26,000 distinct CDR3 sequences, with about a sixth occurring once and the leading ten covering under 30%. Sequenced material: blood. The TCR was taken from a male donor with ankylosing spondylitis or in good health (not recorded which). The J gene is TRBJ1-1, the V gene TRBV10-3; D not certain. The chain's CDR3 is CAGRSTNAEAFF. The CDR3 nucleotides are TGTGCCGGGCGGTCGACGAACGCTGAAGCTTTCTTT.